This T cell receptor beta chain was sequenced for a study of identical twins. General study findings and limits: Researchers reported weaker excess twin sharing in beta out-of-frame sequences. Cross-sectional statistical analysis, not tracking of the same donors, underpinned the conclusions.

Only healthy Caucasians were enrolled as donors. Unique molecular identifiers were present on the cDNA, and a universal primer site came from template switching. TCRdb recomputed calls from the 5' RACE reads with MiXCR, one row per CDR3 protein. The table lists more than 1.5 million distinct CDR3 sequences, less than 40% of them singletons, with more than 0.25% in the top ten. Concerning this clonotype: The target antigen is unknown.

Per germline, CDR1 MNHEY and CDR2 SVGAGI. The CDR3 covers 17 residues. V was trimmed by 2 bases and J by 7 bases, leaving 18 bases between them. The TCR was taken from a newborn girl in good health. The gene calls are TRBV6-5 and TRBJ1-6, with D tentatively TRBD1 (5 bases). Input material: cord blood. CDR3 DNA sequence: TGTGCCAGCAGTTACAGAAGATACGGGGGGATCAATTCACCCCTCCACTTT. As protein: CASSYRRYGGINSPLHF.